This T cell receptor (beta chain) was observed in a study of blood T cells in healthy people across ages. Study outcomes and limitations: Whereas aged donors had fewer naive CD4+ cells, long-lived donors had more of them and higher diversity.

To note about this clonotype: As yet, its antigen is unknown.

The authors ran a second PCR of roughly 6 to 12 cycles using a sample-barcoded 5' primer and a J-beta primer mix. Unique molecular identifiers of 12 random nucleotides labeled each cDNA. Via MiXCR, TCRdb re-called the 5' RACE reads, giving one row per CDR3 protein. The sample records 1.5 million to 1.9 million distinct CDR3 sequences, approximately 43% being singletons. The study drew donors from healthy Caucasian individuals in Russia aged roughly 6 to 90. Isolation of PBMCs gave at least 6 million cells per sample. Material for sequencing was blood. The receptor was isolated from a young woman in good health.

Written as DNA, the CDR3 is TGTGCCAGCAGTTTATATGGATCATTAAGCTCCTACGAGCAGTACTTC. Encoded protein: CASSLYGSLSSYEQYF. The J gene is TRBJ2-7, the V gene TRBV28, with unresolved D. This CDR3 contains 16 residues. CDR1 MDHEN and CDR2 SYDVKM come from the germline V gene. V lost 1 base and J lost 0, with 13 bases in between.